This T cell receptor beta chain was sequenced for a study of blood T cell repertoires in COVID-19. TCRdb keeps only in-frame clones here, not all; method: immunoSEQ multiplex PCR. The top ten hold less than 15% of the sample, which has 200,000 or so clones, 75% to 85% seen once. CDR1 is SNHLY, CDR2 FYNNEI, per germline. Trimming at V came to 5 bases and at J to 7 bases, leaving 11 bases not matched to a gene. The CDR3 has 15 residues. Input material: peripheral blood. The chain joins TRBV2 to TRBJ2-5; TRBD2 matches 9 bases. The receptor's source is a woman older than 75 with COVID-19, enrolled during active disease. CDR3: CASSSDGLAIGTQYF. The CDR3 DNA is TGTGCCAGCAGTTCTGACGGACTAGCGATCGGGACCCAGTACTTC. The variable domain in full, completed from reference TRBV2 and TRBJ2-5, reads EPEVTQTPSHQVTQMGQEVILRCVPISNHLYFYWYRQILGQKVEFLVSFYNNEISEKSEIFDDQFSVERPDGSNFTLKIRSTKLEDSAMYFCASSSDGLAIGTQYFGPGTRLLVL.